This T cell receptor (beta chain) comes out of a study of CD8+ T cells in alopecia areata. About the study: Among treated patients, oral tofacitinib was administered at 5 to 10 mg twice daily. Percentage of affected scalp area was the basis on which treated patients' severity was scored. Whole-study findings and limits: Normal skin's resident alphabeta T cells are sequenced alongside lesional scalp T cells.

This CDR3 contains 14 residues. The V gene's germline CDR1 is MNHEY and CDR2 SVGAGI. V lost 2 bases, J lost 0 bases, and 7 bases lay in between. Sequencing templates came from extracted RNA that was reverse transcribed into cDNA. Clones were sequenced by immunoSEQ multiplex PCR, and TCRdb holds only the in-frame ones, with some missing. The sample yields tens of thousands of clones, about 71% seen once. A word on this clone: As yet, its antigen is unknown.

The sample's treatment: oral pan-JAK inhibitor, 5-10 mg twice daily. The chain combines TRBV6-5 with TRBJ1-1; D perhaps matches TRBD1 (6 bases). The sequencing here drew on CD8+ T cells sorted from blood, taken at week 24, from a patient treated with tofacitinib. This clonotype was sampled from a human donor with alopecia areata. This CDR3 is CASSYQGLNTEAFF. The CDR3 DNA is TGTGCCAGCAGTTACCAGGGGTTGAACACTGAAGCTTTCTTT.